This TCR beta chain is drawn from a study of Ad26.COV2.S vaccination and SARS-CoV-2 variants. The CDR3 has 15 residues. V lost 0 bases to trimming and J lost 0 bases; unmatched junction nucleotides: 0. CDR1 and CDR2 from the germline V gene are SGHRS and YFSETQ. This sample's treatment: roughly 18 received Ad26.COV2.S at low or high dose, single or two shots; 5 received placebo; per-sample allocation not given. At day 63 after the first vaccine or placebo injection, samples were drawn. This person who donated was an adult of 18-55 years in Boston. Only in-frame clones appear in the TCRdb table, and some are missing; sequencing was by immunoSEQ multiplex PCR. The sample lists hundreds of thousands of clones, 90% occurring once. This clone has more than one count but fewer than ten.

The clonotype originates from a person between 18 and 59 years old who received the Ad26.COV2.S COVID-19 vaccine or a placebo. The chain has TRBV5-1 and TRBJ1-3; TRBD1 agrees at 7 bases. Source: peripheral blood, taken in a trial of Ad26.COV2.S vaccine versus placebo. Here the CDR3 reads CASSLGDSSGNTIYF. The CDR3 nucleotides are TGCGCCAGCAGCTTGGGGGACAGCTCTGGAAACACCATATATTTT.